This T cell receptor (beta chain) was obtained from a study of tumor-infiltrating lymphocytes in primary liver carcinoma. About the study: All lesions had stage T1-T3 N0M0 and roughly 4.2 to 10 cm widths. Study-level points and caveats: Just around 7.5-24% of top clones spanned all five tumor regions.

Total RNA amounting to 500 ng was the source from which TCR beta cDNA was made with a constant-region primer. Three nested multiplex PCR rounds, a slightly modified ARM-PCR, produced the libraries for TCR beta. Primers for the first two PCR rounds were TRBV1-TRBV30 forward primers and a C-beta reverse primer (around 11 cycles per round). TCRdb reprocessed the multiplex PCR reads via MiXCR and lists one record per CDR3 protein. This table holds 40,000 to 55,000 distinct CDR3 sequences, just over 70% found once. Unsorted bulk tissue (about 20-32 mg) underwent RNA and DNA co-extraction. To note about this clonotype: The antigen is not known.

After removal of 7 bases from V and 1 base from J, the junction contained 10 bases not matched to a gene. Germline V gene lookup returns CDR1 PRHDT and CDR2 FYEKMQ (reference sequence). The CDR3 sequence is 16 residues long. The sample consisted of liver tumor tissue from sampling region 5. Subset defined: tumor region T5, tumor centre. The chain employs TRBV13 and TRBJ2-1, with 7 bases fitting TRBD1. The source is a man aged 40-55 years with primary liver carcinoma and hepatitis B virus infection. This CDR3 reads CASTSRGQSSYNEQFF. CDR3 DNA: TGTGCCAGCACGTCAAGGGGACAGAGTTCCTACAATGAGCAGTTCTTC. Looking up the rest from reference TRBV13 and TRBJ2-1 gives the full variable domain: AAGVIQSPRHLIKEKRETATLKCYPIPRHDTVYWYQQGPGQDPQFLISFYEKMQSDKGSIPDRFSAQQFSDYHSELNMSSLELGDSALYFCASTSRGQSSYNEQFFGPGTRLTVL.